Listed here are 20 T cell receptor beta chains from one sample, sequenced in a study of blood T cell repertoires in COVID-19. The data were produced by immunoSEQ multiplex PCR, yet TCRdb's version contains in-frame clones alone and is incomplete. Of 150,000 to 200,000 clones listed, about 83% are singletons. The specimen sequenced was peripheral blood. Every receptor here comes from an older woman with COVID-19, enrolled during active disease.

The rearrangement joins TRBV19 to TRBJ1-4; D gene uncertain. CDR1 is LNHDA and CDR2 is SQIVND in the germline V gene (reference sequence). This CDR3 spans 15 amino acids. The ends were cut back, 5 bases at V and 8 bases at J, with 18 bases in the middle. The CDR3 sequence: CASSLKLGPWEKLFF. CDR3 nucleotide sequence: TGTGCCAGTAGTCTAAAGCTGGGCCCTTGGGAAAAACTGTTTTTT.

The chain uses TRBV19 and TRBJ1-5; 8 bases match TRBD1. Germline values: CDR1 LNHDA, CDR2 SQIVND (reference sequence). The CDR3 totals 13 residues. The trim removed 7 bases at V and 7 bases at J, leaving 6 bases unmatched. This CDR3 reads CASNPGGGQPQHF. The CDR3 DNA sequence: TGTGCCAGTAATCCAGGGGGCGGACAGCCCCAGCATTTT. The variable domain in full, completed from reference TRBV19 and TRBJ1-5, reads DGGITQSPKYLFRKEGQNVTLSCEQNLNHDAMYWYRQDPGQGLRLIYYSQIVNDFQKGDIAEGYSVSREKKESFPLTVTSAQKNPTAFYLCASNPGGGQPQHFGDGTRLSIL.

The chain is built from TRBV19 and TRBJ1-2; weak D call: TRBD1 (6 bases). Trimming took 6 bases from V and 8 from J, leaving 19 bases between them. CDR1 and CDR2 (germline): LNHDA, SQIVND (reference sequence). The CDR3 spans 14 residues. The chain's CDR3 is CASSLLRDTHGYTF. DNA of the CDR3: TGTGCCAGTAGCCTCCTCCGGGACACCCACGGCTACACCTTC.

The chain recombines TRBV19 with TRBJ1-4; D uncertain. V shed 6 bases and J shed 3 bases, with 11 bases lying between them. From germline, CDR1 is LNHDA and CDR2 SQIVND (reference sequence). This CDR3 comprises 14 residues. The CDR3 DNA follows: TGTGCCAGTAGGGATGGCGGATCTAATGAAAAACTGTTTTTT. This encodes CASRDGGSNEKLFF.

This chain connects TRBV15 to TRBJ1-3; D is unclear. The V and J ends lost 0 bases and 0 bases respectively, with 6 bases between them. The CDR3 is 15 residues long. Germline V lookup: CDR1 LNHNV, CDR2 YYDKDF (reference sequence). This CDR3 reads CATSRDLSSGNTIYF. The CDR3 DNA follows: TGTGCCACCAGCAGAGATCTTTCCTCTGGAAACACCATATATTTT.

This clone was recorded a few times. The chain combines TRBV18 with TRBJ2-1; TRBD2 agrees at 13 bases. The CDR3 is made up of 16 amino acids. Germline values: CDR1 KGHSH, CDR2 LQKENI. Losses at the gene ends were 1 base for V and 5 bases for J; bases not matched to a gene: 2. For the CDR3, the DNA is TGTGCCAGCTCACCACGCGGACTAGCGGGGGACAATGAGCAGTTCTTC. Translated: CASSPRGLAGDNEQFF.

The chain uses TRBV28 and TRBJ2-3, with 7 bases matching TRBD1. Germline assignment: CDR1 MDHEN and CDR2 SYDVKM. Trimming took 6 bases from V and 0 from J; bases not matched to a gene: 3. This CDR3 region has 14 residues. CDR3 nucleotide sequence: TGTGCCAGCAGGACAGGGTCTAGCACAGATACGCAGTATTTT. Translated: CASRTGSSTDTQYF.

This clone is a singleton in its sample. This chain uses TRBV20-1 with TRBJ2-5; no firm D call. V shed 8 bases and J shed 1 base, with 8 bases lying between them. The germline V gene encodes CDR1 DFQATT and CDR2 SNEGSKA (reference sequence). The CDR3 length is 11 residues. CDR3 amino acids: CSYGFQETQYF. CDR3 nucleotide sequence: TGCAGTTACGGGTTCCAAGAGACCCAGTACTTC.

This chain links TRBV5-1 with TRBJ1-5; D remains unclear. The CDR3 has 15 amino acids. Trimming stripped 5 bases from V and 4 bases from J, with 16 bases between. The germline V gene has CDR1 SGHRS and CDR2 YFSETQ. The CDR3 loop is CASRFDTNQNQPQHF. DNA of the CDR3: TGCGCCAGCAGATTTGACACCAACCAAAATCAGCCCCAGCATTTT.

This chain joins TRBV10-3 and TRBJ1-1; maybe TRBD1 (6 bases). This CDR3 spans 14 amino acids. V lost 2 bases and J 1 base, leaving 8 bases between the germline ends. Germline values: CDR1 ENHRY, CDR2 SYGVKD. CDR3 sequence: CAISEGQSNTEAFF. The CDR3 DNA follows: TGTGCCATCAGTGAGGGACAGTCGAACACTGAAGCTTTCTTT.

The chain recombines TRBV6-5 with TRBJ2-1; maybe TRBD2 (7 bases). V shed 10 bases and J shed 3 bases, with 19 bases lying between them. The CDR3 loop spans 15 amino acids. Per the germline V gene, CDR1 is MNHEY and CDR2 is SVGAGI. CDR3: CATHRGARDYNEQFF. In DNA, the CDR3 is TGTGCCACCCACCGGGGGGCGCGTGACTACAATGAGCAGTTCTTC.

The table lists this clone with a count of one. The chain uses TRBV9 and TRBJ1-4, with 8 bases matching TRBD1. The CDR3 has 16 residues. Unmatched junction bases numbered 6, after V lost 0 bases and J lost 5 bases. Germline values: CDR1 SGDLS, CDR2 YYNGEE. CDR3: CASSVAQGQANEKLFF. In DNA, the CDR3 is TGTGCCAGCAGCGTAGCACAGGGACAGGCGAATGAAAAACTGTTTTTT.

The V gene is TRBV6-1, the J gene TRBJ2-7; 9 bases line up with TRBD2. Trimming took 2 bases from V and 8 from J; bases not matched to a gene: 10. The CDR3 runs 15 residues. The germline gives CDR1 MNHNS, CDR2 SASEGT. CDR3 sequence reads: CASSETSGTSIKQYF. The CDR3, as DNA: TGTGCCAGCAGTGAAACGTCCGGGACTAGCATCAAGCAGTACTTC.

The chain links TRBV9 to TRBJ2-2; D may be TRBD1 (6 bases). The germline gives CDR1 SGDLS, CDR2 YYNGEE. This CDR3 comprises 16 residues. Trimming left V 3 bases short and J 7 bases short, with 19 bases between. The CDR3 is CASSGLGAGRYGELFF. The CDR3 DNA sequence: TGTGCCAGCAGCGGGTTGGGGGCAGGGCGGTACGGGGAGCTGTTTTTT.

This rearrangement joins TRBV7-9 to TRBJ2-3; 9 positions agree with TRBD1. The CDR3 has 16 amino acids. J gave up 2 bases and V 5 bases, and 8 bases lay outside the gene matches. In germline, CDR1 is SEHNR, CDR2 FQNEAQ (reference sequence). The DNA for the CDR3 is TGTGCCAGCAGCCCAAGGACAGGGGTCCTCACAGATACGCAGTATTTT. Translating it yields CASSPRTGVLTDTQYF.

The rearrangement uses TRBV24-1 and TRBJ2-1; TRBD2 aligns across 10 bases. CDR1 KGHDR and CDR2 SFDVKD come from the germline V gene. The CDR3 spans 14 residues. With 9 bases clipped from V and 7 bases from J, the junction kept 8 bases outside the gene matches. In nucleotides, the CDR3 is TGTGCCACCGGCGGAGCGGGAGGGGCGAATGAGCAGTTCTTC. Translated, it gives CATGGAGGANEQFF.

This chain joins TRBV18 and TRBJ1-1; D gene ambiguous. V dropped 2 bases and J dropped 7 bases, with 8 bases sitting between them. The CDR3 totals 12 residues. Per germline, CDR1 KGHSH and CDR2 LQKENI. CDR3 coding DNA: TGTGCCAGCTCACCAAGTGCAGGTGAAGCTTTCTTT. This gives the protein CASSPSAGEAFF.

This clone has just one count. This chain uses TRBV18 with TRBJ2-1; 11 nucleotides agree with TRBD2. Germline CDR1 is KGHSH and CDR2 is LQKENI. With V trimmed by 4 bases and J by 5 bases, 16 bases remained unmatched. This CDR3 comprises 19 residues. CDR3 DNA sequence: TGTGCCAGCTCACAACTCGGGACTAGCGGAGCCCAAACTAACAATGAGCAGTTCTTC. Amino acid sequence: CASSQLGTSGAQTNNEQFF.

There are a few counts of this clone. The chain combines TRBV2 with TRBJ2-5, with 7 nucleotides matching TRBD1. V lost 6 bases to trimming and J lost 3 bases; unmatched junction nucleotides: 7. The germline gives CDR1 SNHLY, CDR2 FYNNEI. The CDR3 spans 14 residues. The CDR3 nucleotides are TGTGCCAGCAGACTCGGGACAGCTAAAGAGACCCAGTACTTC. Its protein is CASRLGTAKETQYF.

This chain uses TRBV2 with TRBJ1-1; maybe TRBD1 (6 bases). This CDR3 contains 13 residues. V was trimmed by 2 bases and J by 5 bases, leaving 9 bases between them. Germline lookup yields CDR1 SNHLY and CDR2 FYNNEI. CDR3 in amino acids: CASSEMGHTEAFF. In DNA form, the CDR3 reads TGTGCCAGCAGTGAAATGGGACATACTGAAGCTTTCTTT.